This T cell receptor (beta chain) appears in the sequencing data of a study of T cell responses to AZD1222 COVID-19 vaccine. A word on this clone: Its matching antigen is unknown.

V shed 5 bases and J 5 bases; nucleotides not matched to a gene: 6. Germline-derived CDR1 and CDR2 are SGHRS and YFSETQ. The CDR3 has 14 residues. Assay: immunoSEQ multiplex PCR; the TCRdb copy retains only in-frame clones and omits some. The sample yields 75,000 to 85,000 clones, 75% to 90% seen once. Study-wide results and limits: Across spike, vaccine-associated CD4 TCRs were found, dominant at 160-218 and 743-854. Repertoires were obtained only post-peak T cell response.

The TCR comes from an adult in good health. The chain has TRBV5-1 and TRBJ2-5, with 10 bases identical to TRBD2. Sequencing was performed on peripheral blood, taken on day 0 of AZD1222 vaccination. The CDR3 DNA is TGCGCCAGCAGTTCTAGCGGGAGTGTGGAGACCCAGTACTTC. Translating it yields CASSSSGSVETQYF.